The 9 T cell receptor beta chains in this list originate from one sample, sequenced in a study of T-cell reconstitution after alpha-beta-depleted transplantation in children. The TCRbeta library incorporated unique molecular identifiers. TCRdb re-called the PCR reads through MiXCR, storing one row per CDR3 protein. The sample lists roughly 20,000 distinct CDR3 sequences, 13% occurring once. This specimen was PBMCs, mostly from graft donor cells, taken 60 days after TCRalphabeta/CD19-depleted stem cell transplant. All receptors derive from a female patient aged 2-9 years who had a stem cell transplant for congenital amegakaryocytic thrombocytopenia, so the T cells may come from the graft donor.

This clonotype has a count of ten or more. The chain couples TRBV4-1 to TRBJ1-6; 9 bases are a match to TRBD1. After removal of 3 bases from V and 3 bases from J, the junction contained 0 bases not matched to a gene. The CDR3 is 15 amino acids. Germline loops: CDR1 MGHRA, CDR2 YSYEKL. CDR3 nucleotide sequence: TGCGCCAGCAGCCAGGGACAGGGCTATAATTCACCCCTCCACTTT. It translates to CASSQGQGYNSPLHF.

This clonotype was counted ten times or more. The gene calls are TRBV7-2 and TRBJ1-3; D perhaps matches TRBD1 (6 bases). Germline CDR1 reads SGHTA; CDR2 reads FQGNSA. The V and J ends lost 2 bases and 4 bases respectively, with 12 bases between them. The CDR3 runs 15 residues. This CDR3 reads CASSLYPGQGNTIYF. The DNA of the CDR3 is TGTGCCAGCAGCTTATATCCGGGACAAGGAAACACCATATATTTT.

This clonotype was counted at least ten times. The rearrangement uses TRBV7-2 and TRBJ1-1, with no clear D. The length of the CDR3 is 20 residues. The V gene lost 7 bases and the J gene lost 1 base, with 31 bases spanning the gap. CDR1 and CDR2 (germline): SGHTA, FQGNSA. The CDR3 is CASTPTLDPTPYVPNTEAFF. The DNA for the CDR3 is TGTGCCAGCACCCCCACTTTAGACCCGACACCCTATGTACCGAACACTGAAGCTTTCTTT.

This sequence joins TRBV3-1 and TRBJ2-5, with D uncertain. The CDR3 has 15 residues. V lost 0 bases to trimming and J lost 1 base, with 9 bases between them. Germline lookup yields CDR1 LGHDT and CDR2 YNNKEL (reference sequence). The CDR3 protein is CASSQELVRQETQYF. CDR3 DNA sequence: TGTGCCAGCAGCCAAGAACTCGTCCGCCAAGAGACCCAGTACTTC.

This CDR3 reads CASSEGVGTGELFF. CDR3 nucleotides: TGTGCCAGCAGTGAAGGCGTAGGCACCGGGGAGCTGTTTTTT. This sequence joins TRBV6-4 and TRBJ2-2; D remains ambiguous. The CDR3 consists of 14 residues. Germline-derived CDR1 and CDR2 are MRHNA and SNTAGT. The germline V and J ends were trimmed by 3 bases and 4 bases, with 9 bases remaining between them.

In regard to this clonotype: The junction does not match germline at one end; this may be a read error. The chain combines TRBV3-1 with TRBJ1-1, with D uncertain. The CDR3 loop spans 14 amino acids. The germline gives CDR1 LGHDT, CDR2 YNNKEL (reference sequence). In DNA, the CDR3 is TGTGCCATCAGCACAGACGGACGCCACACTGAAGCTTTCTTT. Amino acid sequence: CAISTDGRHTEAFF.

This chain connects TRBV23-1 to TRBJ2-1, with D uncertain. TRBV23-1 counts as an open reading frame of uncertain function. The CDR3 extends over 17 amino acids. V lost 0 bases to trimming and J lost 0 bases, with 12 bases between them. CDR3 DNA: TGCGCCAGCAGTCAATCGAAACAGCTAAGCTCCTACAATGAGCAGTTCTTC. It translates to CASSQSKQLSSYNEQFF.

This clonotype was seen at least ten times. The chain uses TRBV7-9 and TRBJ1-3; D remains ambiguous. The V and J ends lost 2 bases and 4 bases respectively, with 3 bases between them. This CDR3 contains 12 residues. In germline, CDR1 is SEHNR, CDR2 FQNEAQ (reference sequence). In DNA form, the CDR3 reads TGTGCCAGCAGCTTAAGAGGAAACACCATATATTTT. Protein product: CASSLRGNTIYF.

There are a few counts of this clonotype. The chain recombines TRBV12-3 or TRBV12-4 with TRBJ1-1; D gene ambiguous. Trimming pared 1 base from V and 2 bases from J, leaving 2 bases between. The CDR3 covers 12 residues. The CDR3 nucleotides read TGTGCCAGCAGTTTAGAAAACACTGAAGCTTTCTTT. Its protein product is CASSLENTEAFF.